The entry below describes one TCR beta chain. In the study's own analysis: Cell counts per sample came from amplifying reference gene primers. Sequenced by immunoSEQ multiplex PCR; TCRdb stores in-frame clones only, minus some. V, J and clone size derive from that table, while D and trimming were established from the DNA sequence. The table has 30,000 to 40,000 clones, 80% to 90% seen once. These data are taken from a study of blood T cell repertoires in COVID-19. The overall study: The United States, Italy and Spain supplied acute and convalescent COVID-19 samples. The analysed material was cDNA or gDNA that came from T cells, B-cell-depleted T cells, or PBMCs.

Per the germline V gene, CDR1 is SGHRS and CDR2 is YFSETQ. The CDR3 runs 15 residues. The trim removed 4 bases at V and 2 bases at J, leaving 7 bases unmatched. The J gene is TRBJ2-3, the V gene TRBV5-1; 7 bases line up with TRBD1. What was sequenced was peripheral blood. The sequence came from a man in his 60s in a cohort sampled during active COVID-19. The CDR3, as DNA: TGCGCCAGCAGCGCGAAGGGACAGACCACAGATACGCAGTATTTT. Protein product: CASSAKGQTTDTQYF.